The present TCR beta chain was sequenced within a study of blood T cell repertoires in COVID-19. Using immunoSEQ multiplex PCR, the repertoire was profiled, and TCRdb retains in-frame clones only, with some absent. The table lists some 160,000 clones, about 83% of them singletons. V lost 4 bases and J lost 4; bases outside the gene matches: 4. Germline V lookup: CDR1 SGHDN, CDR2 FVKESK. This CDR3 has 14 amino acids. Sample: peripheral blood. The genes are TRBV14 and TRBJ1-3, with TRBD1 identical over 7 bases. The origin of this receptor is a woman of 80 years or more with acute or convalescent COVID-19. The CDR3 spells CASSPTGSGNTIYF. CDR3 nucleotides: TGTGCCAGCAGCCCGACAGGGTCCGGAAACACCATATATTTT.